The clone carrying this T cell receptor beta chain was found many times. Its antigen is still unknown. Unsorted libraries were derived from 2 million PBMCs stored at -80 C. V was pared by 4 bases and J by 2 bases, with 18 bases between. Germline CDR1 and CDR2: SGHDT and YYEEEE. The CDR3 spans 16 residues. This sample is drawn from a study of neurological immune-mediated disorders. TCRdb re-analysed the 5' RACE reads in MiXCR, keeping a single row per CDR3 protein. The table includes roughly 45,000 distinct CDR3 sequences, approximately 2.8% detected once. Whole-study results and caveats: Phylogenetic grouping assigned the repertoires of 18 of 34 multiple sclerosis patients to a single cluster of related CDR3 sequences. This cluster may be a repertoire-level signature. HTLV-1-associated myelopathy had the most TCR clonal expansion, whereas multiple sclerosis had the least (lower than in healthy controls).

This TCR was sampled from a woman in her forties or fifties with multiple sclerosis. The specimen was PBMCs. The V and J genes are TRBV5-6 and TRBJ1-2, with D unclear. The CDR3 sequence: CASSPQGMPSNYGYTF. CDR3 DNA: TGTGCCAGCAGCCCTCAAGGTATGCCTTCCAACTATGGCTACACCTTC. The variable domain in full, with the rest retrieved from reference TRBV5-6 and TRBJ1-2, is DAGVTQSPTHLIKTRGQQVTLRCSPKSGHDTVSWYQQALGQGPQFIFQYYEEEERQRGNFPDRFSGHQFPNYSSELNVNALLLGDSALYLCASSPQGMPSNYGYTFGSGTRLTVV.